Listed below are T cell receptor beta chains from one sample, sequenced in a study of cytomegalovirus exposure and HLA in healthy donors. Here immunoSEQ multiplex PCR was the method, and the copy in TCRdb shows in-frame clones only, minus some. The sample lists fewer than 200,000 clones; over 9.5% were seen once. Sequenced: PBMCs. These receptors all stem from a man aged 50-60 years in good health and CMV-seropositive. Each CDR3 is given with its conserved first and last residue. Fields, in order: clone size, D gene, J gene, CDR3 length, V gene, CDR3 DNA, CDR3 protein. The D gene is left open where the match is weak. Some rows mark clone size as missing; the rest say once, few, many or name a class of expanded clone.

size: NA
D: TRBD2
J: TRBJ2-5
length: 16
V: TRBV4-3
DNA: TGCGCCAGCAGCCAAGAGGTAGCGGGGGACCAAGAGACCCAGTACTTC
CDR3: CASSQEVAGDQETQYF

size: NA
D: NA
J: TRBJ2-4
length: 14
V: TRBV11-3
DNA: TGTGCCAGCAGCTCGGGACAAGCCAAAAACATTCAGTACTTC
CDR3: CASSSGQAKNIQYF

size: NA
D: NA
J: TRBJ2-2
length: 12
V: TRBV11-3
DNA: TGTGCCAGCAGCCTAAGCCCCGGGGAGCTGTTTTTT
CDR3: CASSLSPGELFF

size: NA
D: NA
J: TRBJ2-7
length: 15
V: TRBV4-3
DNA: TGCGCCAGCAGCGCAAGACGTGACGGGGATTACGAGCAGTACTTC
CDR3: CASSARRDGDYEQYF

size: few
D: TRBD1
J: TRBJ2-7
length: 14
V: TRBV5-1
DNA: TGCGCCAGCAGCTTACAGGGGAGCTCCTACGAGCAGTACTTC
CDR3: CASSLQGSSYEQYF

size: NA
D: NA
J: TRBJ2-7
length: 14
V: TRBV5-1
DNA: TGCGCCAGCAGCCTTGGAGGGTATTCCTACGAGCAGTACTTC
CDR3: CASSLGGYSYEQYF

size: NA
D: NA
J: TRBJ1-3
length: 16
V: TRBV4-3
DNA: TGCGCCAGCAGCCAAGACCCCCAGGGGCTAGGAAACACCATATATTTT
CDR3: CASSQDPQGLGNTIYF

size: few
D: NA
J: TRBJ1-1
length: 14
V: TRBV9
DNA: TGTGCCAGCAGCGCTCGACAGACGTACACTGAAGCTTTCTTT
CDR3: CASSARQTYTEAFF

size: few
D: NA
J: TRBJ2-2
length: 16
V: TRBV4-2
DNA: TGTGCCAGCAGCCAAGATACCCTATTAAGCACCGGGGAGCTGTTTTTT
CDR3: CASSQDTLLSTGELFF

size: few
D: TRBD2
J: TRBJ2-2
length: 14
V: TRBV10-3
DNA: TGTGCCATCGAACCGGGACTAGCGACCGGGGAGCTGTTTTTT
CDR3: CAIEPGLATGELFF

size: NA
D: NA
J: TRBJ1-6
length: 14
V: TRBV7-2
DNA: TGTGCCAGCAGCACAGACAGATATAATTCACCCCTCCACTTT
CDR3: CASSTDRYNSPLHF

size: few
D: NA
J: TRBJ1-6
length: 14
V: TRBV7-2
DNA: TGTGCCAGCAGACCTGACAGAGGTAATTCACCCCTCCACTTT
CDR3: CASRPDRGNSPLHF

size: few
D: NA
J: TRBJ1-1
length: 12
V: TRBV30
DNA: TGTGCCTGGAGAGAGGGATTGTTCGTTGCTTTCTTT
CDR3: CAWREGLFVAFF

size: NA
D: NA
J: TRBJ1-4
length: 16
V: TRBV15
DNA: TGTGCCACCAGCAGAGTTGGACAGCTTGGGAATGAAAAACTGTTTTTT
CDR3: CATSRVGQLGNEKLFF

size: few
D: NA
J: TRBJ2-5
length: 17
V: TRBV11-2
DNA: TGTGCCAGCAGCCCAAACTTAGGGGCCCCCGGTCGGGAGACCCAGTACTTC
CDR3: CASSPNLGAPGRETQYF

size: NA
D: TRBD1
J: TRBJ1-1
length: 14
V: TRBV5-1
DNA: TGCGCCAGCAGCTCAAGGACAGGGGAGACTGAAGCTTTCTTT
CDR3: CASSSRTGETEAFF

size: NA
D: TRBD1
J: TRBJ2-5
length: 15
V: TRBV28
DNA: TGTGCCAGCAGCAAGGGACAGGGGTCAGGAGAGACCCAGTACTTC
CDR3: CASSKGQGSGETQYF

size: NA
D: TRBD1
J: TRBJ2-7
length: 18
V: TRBV11-3
DNA: TGTGCCAGCAGTCATAAAATCCTGGACAGGCCGAGCTCCTACGAGCAGTACTTC
CDR3: CASSHKILDRPSSYEQYF

size: NA
D: NA
J: TRBJ2-3
length: 15
V: TRBV19
DNA: TGTGCCAGTAGTATAGGGTTGGCGGCAGCAGATACGCAGTATTTT
CDR3: CASSIGLAAADTQYF

size: few
D: TRBD2
J: TRBJ2-1
length: 14
V: TRBV11-2
DNA: TGTGCCAGCAGCCAGGGACTAGCGGGGAATGAGCAGTTCTTC
CDR3: CASSQGLAGNEQFF

size: few
D: NA
J: TRBJ1-5
length: 15
V: TRBV7-9
DNA: TGTGCCAGCAGCTTTGCGGGGGGTAGCAATCAGCCCCAGCATTTT
CDR3: CASSFAGGSNQPQHF

size: NA
D: NA
J: TRBJ2-7
length: 11
V: TRBV30
DNA: TGTGCCTGGAGTGGGACAGCCGAGCAGTACTTC
CDR3: CAWSGTAEQYF

size: NA
D: NA
J: TRBJ1-2
length: 16
V: TRBV6-6
DNA: TGTGCCAGCAGTTACTCGATGAAACAGACCCCCTATGGCTACACCTTC
CDR3: CASSYSMKQTPYGYTF

size: NA
D: NA
J: TRBJ1-1
length: 14
V: TRBV5-1
DNA: TGCGCCAGCAGCCCCTCAGGGTCGGGTACTGAAGCTTTCTTT
CDR3: CASSPSGSGTEAFF

size: NA
D: NA
J: TRBJ1-1
length: 15
V: TRBV28
DNA: TGTGCCAGCAGTCCCCAGTCAACCGGAGACACTGAAGCTTTCTTT
CDR3: CASSPQSTGDTEAFF

size: NA
D: NA
J: TRBJ1-1
length: 14
V: TRBV7-2
DNA: TGTGCCAGCAGCCGGGACTCCCTGAACACTGAAGCTTTCTTT
CDR3: CASSRDSLNTEAFF

size: NA
D: NA
J: TRBJ1-3
length: 12
V: TRBV7-9
DNA: TGTGCCAGCAGACAGAATCAAAACACCATATATTTT
CDR3: CASRQNQNTIYF

size: NA
D: NA
J: TRBJ2-1
length: 17
V: TRBV11-2
DNA: TGTGCCAGCAGCTTAGGGGTTGGCAGGGGCTCCTACAATGAGCAGTTCTTC
CDR3: CASSLGVGRGSYNEQFF

size: NA
D: TRBD2
J: TRBJ2-5
length: 15
V: TRBV11-2
DNA: TGTGCCAGCAGCTTAGGCGGGGGGGCCCAGGAGACCCAGTACTTC
CDR3: CASSLGGGAQETQYF

size: NA
D: TRBD1
J: TRBJ2-3
length: 14
V: TRBV5-1
DNA: TGCGCCAGCAGCTTCGACAGGGGCACAGATACGCAGTATTTT
CDR3: CASSFDRGTDTQYF

size: few
D: NA
J: TRBJ2-1
length: 15
V: TRBV5-6
DNA: TGTGCCAGCGTGCCCATGGGAGACCCCCTCAATGAGCAGTTCTTC
CDR3: CASVPMGDPLNEQFF

size: NA
D: NA
J: TRBJ2-6
length: 16
V: TRBV6-1
DNA: TGTGCCAGCAGTGAATTTATCGGCTCTGGGGCCAACGTCCTGACTTTC
CDR3: CASSEFIGSGANVLTF

size: NA
D: TRBD2
J: TRBJ2-5
length: 17
V: TRBV9
DNA: TGTGCCAGCAGCGTAGACGGTGTGGGGGGGGTACAAGAGACCCAGTACTTC
CDR3: CASSVDGVGGVQETQYF

size: NA
D: NA
J: TRBJ2-7
length: 13
V: TRBV5-4
DNA: TGTGCCAGCAGCTCTCAGAACAACTACGAGCAGTACTTC
CDR3: CASSSQNNYEQYF

size: NA
D: NA
J: TRBJ1-3
length: 15
V: TRBV5-6
DNA: TGTGCCAGCAGCGTAGGGACTTTAAGGGGAAACACCATATATTTT
CDR3: CASSVGTLRGNTIYF

size: few
D: NA
J: TRBJ1-5
length: 15
V: TRBV28
DNA: TGTGCCAGCAGTTTATTTACCGTCCGCGGGCAGCCCCAGCATTTT
CDR3: CASSLFTVRGQPQHF

size: NA
D: TRBD1
J: TRBJ2-3
length: 14
V: TRBV2
DNA: TGTGCCAGCAGACCGGGACAGGGGACAGATACGCAGTATTTT
CDR3: CASRPGQGTDTQYF

size: NA
D: NA
J: TRBJ1-6
length: 13
V: TRBV27
DNA: TGTGCCAGCACGGGAAAGTATAATTCACCCCTCCACTTT
CDR3: CASTGKYNSPLHF

size: few
D: NA
J: TRBJ1-6
length: 12
V: TRBV12-5
DNA: TGTGCTAGTGGTCCGGGTGAGTCACCCCTCCACTTT
CDR3: CASGPGESPLHF

size: few
D: TRBD1
J: TRBJ2-1
length: 15
V: TRBV5-1
DNA: TGCGCCAGCAGCTTGGTGGGACAGTGGGACAATGAGCAGTTCTTC
CDR3: CASSLVGQWDNEQFF

size: NA
D: NA
J: TRBJ2-7
length: 13
V: TRBV5-1
DNA: TGCGCCAGCAGCTTGGGACAGGACTACGAGCAGTACTTC
CDR3: CASSLGQDYEQYF

size: NA
D: NA
J: TRBJ2-3
length: 15
V: TRBV21-1
DNA: TGTGCCAACCCCCCGGGTACCTACCGGGCAGATACGCAGTATTTT
CDR3: CANPPGTYRADTQYF

size: few
D: NA
J: TRBJ1-2
length: 13
V: TRBV9
DNA: TGTGCCAGCAGCCCGTACCGCGGGGATGGCTACACCTTC
CDR3: CASSPYRGDGYTF

size: NA
D: NA
J: TRBJ1-1
length: 15
V: TRBV7-9
DNA: TGTGCCAGCAGCCCCCCGGGAGGGAGGGTCACTGAAGCTTTCTTT
CDR3: CASSPPGGRVTEAFF

size: few
D: NA
J: TRBJ2-1
length: 13
V: TRBV15
DNA: TGTGCCACCAGCAGAGTGAGGGCAGACGAGCTTTTCTTC
CDR3: CATSRVRADELFF